This passage covers 27 T cell receptor beta chains from one sample sequenced in a study of cytomegalovirus exposure and HLA in healthy donors. PCR employed 60 Vbeta and 13 Jbeta primers. Assay used: immunoSEQ multiplex PCR; TCRdb lists only in-frame clones, some missing. Of about 140,000 clones in the sample, just under 85% were seen once. What was sequenced was PBMCs. These TCRs come from a woman aged 40 to 50 in good health and CMV-seronegative.

The V call is TRBV27, the J call TRBJ2-7; 10 nucleotides agree with TRBD2. The CDR3 has 16 amino acids. CDR1 MNHEY and CDR2 SMNVEV come from the germline V gene (reference sequence). Germline trimming cut 4 bases from V and 3 bases from J; bases unmatched to any gene: 9. DNA of the CDR3: TGTGCCAGCAGTTCGGGACTAGCGTACCTAAACTACGAGCAGTACTTC. This encodes CASSSGLAYLNYEQYF.

The chain has TRBV7-3 and TRBJ2-1, with D tentatively TRBD2 (6 bases). This CDR3 spans 12 amino acids. Germline values: CDR1 SGHTA, CDR2 FQGTGA. The V end lost 4 bases, the J end lost 10 bases, and 11 bases lay between the germline ends. The CDR3 nucleotides are TGTGCCAGCAGCTACTACGGAGGGGAGCAGTTCTTC. Amino acids: CASSYYGGEQFF. Drawing the rest from reference TRBV7-3 and TRBJ2-1, the complete variable domain is GAGVSQTPSNKVTEKGKYVELRCDPISGHTALYWYRQSLGQGPEFLIYFQGTGAADDSGLPNDRFFAVRPEGSVSTLKIQRTERGDSAVYLCASSYYGGEQFFGPGTRLTVL.

V usage is TRBV5-1 and J usage is TRBJ2-5, with 7 bases that match TRBD1. The end of the DNA aligns better with TRBJ2-7, so the J call may be wrong. The CDR3 length is 16 residues. Germline CDR1 SGHRS, CDR2 YFSETQ. The CDR3 reads CASSTTGWGDTYEQYF. DNA for the CDR3: TGCGCCAGCAGCACGACAGGGTGGGGAGACACCTACGAGCAGTACTTC.

This clone was seen once. The gene calls are TRBV5-1 and TRBJ2-5; D not certain. From germline, CDR1 is SGHRS and CDR2 YFSETQ. The CDR3 has 13 amino acids. V was pared by 1 base and J by 4 bases, with 8 bases between. The CDR3 DNA follows: TGCGCCAGCAGCTTGTTAGAATTAGAGACCCAGTACTTC. Translated, it gives CASSLLELETQYF.

The chain is built from TRBV9 and TRBJ2-2, with 11 bases lining up with TRBD1. There are 15 residues in the CDR3. Trimming cost V 0 bases and J 6 bases; bases outside gene matches: 1. Germline-derived CDR1 and CDR2 are SGDLS and YYNGEE. CDR3 sequence (DNA): TGTGCCAGCAGCGTAGAGGGACAGGGGGCCGGGGAGCTGTTTTTT. This translates into CASSVEGQGAGELFF.

The rearrangement links TRBV29-1 to TRBJ1-1; the D gene is possibly TRBD1 (5 bases). Germline V gives CDR1 SQVTM, CDR2 ANQGSEA. There are 14 residues in the CDR3. The CDR3 region is CSYRAQGRDTEAFF. CDR3 nucleotides: TGCAGTTACCGAGCCCAGGGTCGGGACACTGAAGCTTTCTTT.

The V gene is TRBV11-1, the J gene TRBJ2-1; D perhaps matches TRBD1 (5 bases). Germline V gives CDR1 SGHAT, CDR2 FQDESV (reference sequence). The germline V and J ends were trimmed by 2 bases and 8 bases, with 10 bases remaining between them. CDR3 length: 13 residues. The CDR3 DNA follows: TGTGCCAGCAGCTTATCAGGGTACGATGAGCAGTTCTTC. Its translation is CASSLSGYDEQFF.

The chain employs TRBV7-3 and TRBJ2-5; D is possibly TRBD1 (6 bases). The CDR3 totals 17 residues. CDR1 SGHTA and CDR2 FQGTGA come from the germline V gene. Trimming cost V 3 bases and J 5 bases, with 22 bases left between them. The CDR3 sequence: CASSLNPGTLIGETQYF. The CDR3, as DNA: TGTGCCAGCAGCTTGAACCCCGGGACACTGATCGGCGAGACCCAGTACTTC.

V gene TRBV5-5 combines with J gene TRBJ1-1, with D uncertain. The CDR3 extends over 14 amino acids. Per germline, CDR1 SGHKS and CDR2 YYEKEE (reference sequence). Trimming left V 10 bases short and J 6 bases short, with 22 bases between. The CDR3 is CAPNSRETSSEAFF. The CDR3 region has the DNA TGTGCCCCTAACTCGAGGGAAACTAGTTCTGAAGCTTTCTTT.

The rearrangement links TRBV9 to TRBJ2-1, with 7 bases lining up with TRBD2. Germline loops: CDR1 SGDLS, CDR2 YYNGEE. The CDR3 runs 18 residues. J lost 0 bases, V lost 4 bases, and 13 bases had no gene match. CDR3 loop: CASSPRVGGSYSYNEQFF. CDR3 nucleotides: TGTGCCAGCAGCCCAAGGGTGGGCGGGAGCTACTCCTACAATGAGCAGTTCTTC.

This clone occurred a few times. The chain combines TRBV7-9 with TRBJ1-1; maybe TRBD1 (5 bases). V was clipped by 4 bases and J by 1 base, with 13 bases between them. The CDR3 extends over 15 amino acids. Germline CDR1 reads SEHNR; CDR2 reads FQNEAQ (reference sequence). The CDR3 nucleotides read TGTGCCAGCAGCTGGGGCGGGGGGAAGAACACTGAAGCTTTCTTT. It translates to CASSWGGGKNTEAFF.

As DNA, the CDR3 is TGCAGCGTTGGTTTCACTGGCAAACCTAAACTAAGGCTGTTCTTC. This translates into CSVGFTGKPKLRLFF. The chain joins TRBV29-1 to TRBJ2-1; D unclear. This CDR3 comprises 15 residues. The germline gives CDR1 SQVTM, CDR2 ANQGSEA. The V end lost 4 bases, the J end lost 15 bases, and 28 bases lay between the germline ends.

The V call is TRBV10-3, the J call TRBJ1-4; D might be TRBD1 (6 bases). Trimming pared 2 bases from V and 8 bases from J, leaving 15 bases between. The CDR3 spans 15 residues. Germline lookup yields CDR1 ENHRY and CDR2 SYGVKD. CDR3 protein: CAISEPTTGREKLFF. Here the CDR3 DNA reads TGTGCCATCAGTGAGCCCACGACAGGCAGGGAAAAACTGTTTTTT.

The chain employs TRBV6-5 and TRBJ2-7; D gene ambiguous. The germline CDR1 and CDR2 sequences are MNHEY and SVGAGI. V lost 4 bases, J lost 0 bases, and 7 bases lay in between. The CDR3 has 13 amino acids. CDR3 coding DNA: TGTGCCAGCAGTTCCAAGCTCTCCTACGAGCAGTACTTC. It encodes CASSSKLSYEQYF.

The chain carries TRBV6-1 and TRBJ1-2; D may be TRBD1 (5 bases). V was trimmed by 6 bases and J by 1 base, leaving 12 bases between them. Germline V gene lookup returns CDR1 MNHNS and CDR2 SASEGT. The CDR3 has 14 amino acids. DNA of the CDR3: TGTGCCAGCAGCCTTCAGACAGTTAACTATGGCTACACCTTC. Amino acid sequence: CASSLQTVNYGYTF.

The chain has TRBV28 and TRBJ1-5; 12 bases map to TRBD1. Germline CDR1 MDHEN, CDR2 SYDVKM. V lost 3 bases, J lost 6 bases, and 3 bases stayed unmatched. This CDR3 is 15 amino acids long. In DNA form, the CDR3 reads TGTGCCAGCAGTTTTGGGACAGGGGGCGGTCAGCCCCAGCATTTT. It yields the protein CASSFGTGGGQPQHF.

The genes are TRBV5-8 and TRBJ2-7; 10 bases map to TRBD1. The CDR3 loop spans 15 amino acids. CDR1 and CDR2 (germline): SGHTS, YDEGEE. V shed 5 bases, J shed 5 bases, and the junction held 10 bases outside the gene matches. The CDR3 coding sequence is TGTGCCAGCAGACTTAACCGGGACAGGGGTAACGAGCAGTACTTC. Protein sequence: CASRLNRDRGNEQYF.

This chain joins TRBV19 and TRBJ2-2; D is undetermined. Germline-derived CDR1 and CDR2 are LNHDA and SQIVND (reference sequence). Deletions cut 8 bases from V and 5 bases from J, with 24 bases between. CDR3 length: 17 residues. In DNA, the CDR3 is TGTGCCAGTGGGCCTCGGTCGACCCGGTTGTATACCGGGGAGCTGTTTTTT. Protein sequence: CASGPRSTRLYTGELFF.

This chain joins TRBV7-2 and TRBJ2-5; 8 nucleotides agree with TRBD2. CDR1 is SGHTA and CDR2 is FQGNSA in the germline V gene. The CDR3 consists of 13 residues. J gave up 5 bases and V 7 bases, and 6 bases lay outside the gene matches. CDR3 sequence: CASTPGRGETQYF. The CDR3 bases are TGTGCCAGCACACCCGGGAGGGGCGAGACCCAGTACTTC.

The chain uses TRBV4-2 and TRBJ1-5; tentative D call: TRBD1 (6 bases). This CDR3 is built from 12 residues. Trimming cost V 4 bases and J 7 bases, with 8 bases left between them. CDR1 is LGHNA and CDR2 is YNFKEQ in the germline V gene. The CDR3 DNA reads as TGTGCCAGCAGCCGGGACACACAGCCCCAGCATTTT. Amino acids: CASSRDTQPQHF.

V gene TRBV5-8 combines with J gene TRBJ2-7, with 7 bases fitting TRBD1. Per germline, CDR1 SGHTS and CDR2 YDEGEE. The V and J ends lost 4 bases and 1 base, in that order; junction bases with no gene match: 5. CDR3 length: 14 residues. The CDR3 sequence is CASSPRDSSYEQYF. The CDR3 DNA follows: TGTGCCAGCAGCCCCCGGGACAGTTCCTACGAGCAGTACTTC.

This clone was picked up a small number of times. V is TRBV7-9 and J is TRBJ1-1; TRBD1 aligns across 8 bases. Unmatched junction bases numbered 14, after V lost 2 bases and J lost 0 bases. The CDR3 sequence is 19 residues long. Germline CDR1 reads SEHNR; CDR2 reads FQNEAQ (reference sequence). The CDR3 protein is CASSLRSLRQGRLNTEAFF. The CDR3 DNA is TGTGCCAGCAGCTTACGGTCCTTGCGACAGGGGCGATTGAACACTGAAGCTTTCTTT. Drawing the rest from reference TRBV7-9 and TRBJ1-1, the complete variable domain is DTGVSQNPRHKITKRGQNVTFRCDPISEHNRLYWYRQTLGQGPEFLTYFQNEAQLEKSRLLSDRFSAERPKGSFSTLEIQRTEQGDSAMYLCASSLRSLRQGRLNTEAFFGQGTRLTVV.

The chain carries TRBV4-3 and TRBJ1-1, with D hard to call. The ends were cut back, 0 bases at V and 0 bases at J, with 5 bases in the middle. The germline V gene has CDR1 LGHNA and CDR2 YSLEER. CDR3 size: 14 residues. The CDR3 DNA reads TGCGCCAGCAGCCAAGACGCGATGAACACTGAAGCTTTCTTT. Its protein is CASSQDAMNTEAFF.

The chain recombines TRBV28 with TRBJ1-5; TRBD1 might be the D (6 bases). CDR3 length: 14 residues. Germline assignment: CDR1 MDHEN and CDR2 SYDVKM. The V and J ends lost 3 bases and 6 bases respectively, with 12 bases between them. The CDR3: CASSFNRETQPQHF. CDR3 DNA: TGTGCCAGCAGTTTTAACAGGGAGACTCAGCCCCAGCATTTT.

The chain couples TRBV25-1 to TRBJ1-4, with 7 positions matching TRBD1. The CDR3 is 16 residues long. Losses at the gene ends were 1 base for V and 7 bases for J; bases not matched to a gene: 9. CDR1 is MGHDK and CDR2 is SYGVNS in the germline V gene. The CDR3 region has the DNA TGTGCCAGCAGTGAATCGGGGCAGGGGGTTGGTGAAAAACTGTTTTTT. Protein sequence: CASSESGQGVGEKLFF.

The chain carries TRBV28 and TRBJ2-5, with 7 bases fitting TRBD1. Matching the DNA end better, TRBJ2-7 makes the J call doubtful. The CDR3 runs 13 residues. Germline CDR1 reads MDHEN; CDR2 reads SYDVKM. The CDR3 DNA sequence: TGTGCCAGCAGTCCCGGACAGGATAACGAGCAGTACTTC. Translating it yields CASSPGQDNEQYF.

The chain uses TRBV6-5 and TRBJ2-5; D is unclear. V dropped 1 base and J dropped 5 bases, with 11 bases sitting between them. The CDR3 loop spans 14 amino acids. The germline CDR1 and CDR2 sequences are MNHEY and SVGAGI. This CDR3 is CASSYFLAGETQYF. The CDR3 DNA follows: TGTGCCAGCAGTTACTTCCTGGCCGGGGAGACCCAGTACTTC.